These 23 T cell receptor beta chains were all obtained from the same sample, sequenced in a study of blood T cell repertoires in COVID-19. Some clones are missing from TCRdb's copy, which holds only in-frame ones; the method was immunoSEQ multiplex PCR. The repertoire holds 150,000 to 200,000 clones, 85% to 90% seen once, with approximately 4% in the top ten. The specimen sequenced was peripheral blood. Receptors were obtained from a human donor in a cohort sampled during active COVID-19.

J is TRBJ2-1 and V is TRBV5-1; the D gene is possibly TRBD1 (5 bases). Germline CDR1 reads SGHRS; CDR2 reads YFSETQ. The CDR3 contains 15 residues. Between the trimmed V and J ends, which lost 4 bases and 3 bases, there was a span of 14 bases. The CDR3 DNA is TGCGCCAGCAGCCCCAGGGCGCAGAACTACAATGAGCAGTTCTTC. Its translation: CASSPRAQNYNEQFF. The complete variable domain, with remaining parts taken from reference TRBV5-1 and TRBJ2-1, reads KAGVTQTPRYLIKTRGQQVTLSCSPISGHRSVSWYQQTPGQGLQFLFEYFSETQRNKGNFPGRFSGRQFSNSRSEMNVSTLELGDSALYLCASSPRAQNYNEQFFGPGTRLTVL.

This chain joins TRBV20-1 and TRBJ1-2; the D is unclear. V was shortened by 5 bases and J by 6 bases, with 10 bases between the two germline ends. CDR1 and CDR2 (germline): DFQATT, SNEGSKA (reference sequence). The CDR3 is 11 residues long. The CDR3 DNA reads TGCAGTGCTTTTACACGCCATGGCTACACCTTC. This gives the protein CSAFTRHGYTF.

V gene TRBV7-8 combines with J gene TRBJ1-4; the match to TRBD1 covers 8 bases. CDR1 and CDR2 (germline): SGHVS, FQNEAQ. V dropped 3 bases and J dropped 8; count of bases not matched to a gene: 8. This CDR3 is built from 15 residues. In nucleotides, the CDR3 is TGTGCCAGCAGCTTCTATGACAGGGGAGGCGAAAAACTGTTTTTT. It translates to CASSFYDRGGEKLFF.

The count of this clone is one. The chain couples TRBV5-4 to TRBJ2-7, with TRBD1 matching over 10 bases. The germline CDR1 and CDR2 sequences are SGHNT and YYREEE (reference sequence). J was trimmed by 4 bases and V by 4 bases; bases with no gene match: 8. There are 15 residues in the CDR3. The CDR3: CASSRGTGDRYEQYF. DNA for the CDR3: TGTGCCAGCAGCCGGGGGACAGGGGATCGGTACGAGCAGTACTTC.

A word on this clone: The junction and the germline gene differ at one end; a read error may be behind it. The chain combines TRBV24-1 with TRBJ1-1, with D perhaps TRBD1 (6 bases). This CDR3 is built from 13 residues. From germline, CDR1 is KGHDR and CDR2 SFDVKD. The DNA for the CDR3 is TGTGCCACCCGTGACAGGTATAGCACTGAAGCTTTCTTT. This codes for CATRDRYSTEAFF.

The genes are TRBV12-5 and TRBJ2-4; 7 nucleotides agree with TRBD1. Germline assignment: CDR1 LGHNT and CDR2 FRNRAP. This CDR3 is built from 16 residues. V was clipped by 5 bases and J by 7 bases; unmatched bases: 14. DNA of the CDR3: TGTGCTAGTGGTCCGGCCGAGACAGGGTTTGGGAACATTCAGTACTTC. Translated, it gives CASGPAETGFGNIQYF.

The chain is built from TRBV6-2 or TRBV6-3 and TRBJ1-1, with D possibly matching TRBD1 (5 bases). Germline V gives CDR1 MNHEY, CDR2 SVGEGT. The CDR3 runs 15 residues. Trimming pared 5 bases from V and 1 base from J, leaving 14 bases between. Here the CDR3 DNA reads TGTGCCAGCAGTACGGACACAGGCTCGAACACTGAAGCTTTCTTT. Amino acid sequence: CASSTDTGSNTEAFF.

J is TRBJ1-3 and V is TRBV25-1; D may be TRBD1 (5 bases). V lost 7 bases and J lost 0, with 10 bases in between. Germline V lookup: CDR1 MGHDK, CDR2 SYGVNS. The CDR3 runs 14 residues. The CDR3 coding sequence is TGTGCCAGCACTACAGGAAGCTCTGGAAACACCATATATTTT. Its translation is CASTTGSSGNTIYF. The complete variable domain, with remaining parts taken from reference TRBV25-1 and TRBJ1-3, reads EADIYQTPRYLVIGTGKKITLECSQTMGHDKMYWYQQDPGMELHLIHYSYGVNSTEKGDLSSESTVSRIRTEHFPLTLESARPSHTSQYLCASTTGSSGNTIYFGEGSWLTVV.

CDR3 region: CASSANGGWTDTQYF. CDR3 DNA sequence: TGTGCCAGCAGCGCAAACGGGGGGTGGACAGATACGCAGTATTTT. The chain joins TRBV9 to TRBJ2-3; 7 bases align to TRBD2. Losses at the gene ends were 3 bases for V and 3 bases for J; bases not matched to a gene: 7. Germline loops: CDR1 SGDLS, CDR2 YYNGEE. The CDR3 length is 15 residues. Together with reference TRBV9 and TRBJ2-3, the CDR3 gives the full variable domain: DSGVTQTPKHLITATGQRVTLRCSPRSGDLSVYWYQQSLDQGLQFLIQYYNGEERAKGNILERFSAQQFPDLHSELNLSSLELGDSALYFCASSANGGWTDTQYFGPGTRLTVL.

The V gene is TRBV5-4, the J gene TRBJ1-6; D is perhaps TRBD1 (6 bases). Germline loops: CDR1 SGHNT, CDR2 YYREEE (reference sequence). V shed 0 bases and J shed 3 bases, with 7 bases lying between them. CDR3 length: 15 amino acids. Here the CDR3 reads CASSLGQVYNSPLHF. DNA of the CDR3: TGTGCCAGCAGCTTGGGACAGGTCTATAATTCACCCCTCCACTTT.

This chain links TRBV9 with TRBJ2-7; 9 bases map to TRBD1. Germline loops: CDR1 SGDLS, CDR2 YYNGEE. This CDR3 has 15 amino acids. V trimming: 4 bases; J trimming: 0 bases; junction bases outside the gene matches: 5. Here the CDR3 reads CASSMGQGSSYEQYF. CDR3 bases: TGTGCCAGCAGCATGGGACAGGGCTCCTCCTACGAGCAGTACTTC.

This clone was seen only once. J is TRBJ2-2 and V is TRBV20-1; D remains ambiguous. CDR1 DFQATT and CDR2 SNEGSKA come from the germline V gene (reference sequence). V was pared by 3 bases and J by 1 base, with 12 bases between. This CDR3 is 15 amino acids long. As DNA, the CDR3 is TGCAGTGCTAGTGGGCACAACCTGAACACCGGGGAGCTGTTTTTT. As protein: CSASGHNLNTGELFF.

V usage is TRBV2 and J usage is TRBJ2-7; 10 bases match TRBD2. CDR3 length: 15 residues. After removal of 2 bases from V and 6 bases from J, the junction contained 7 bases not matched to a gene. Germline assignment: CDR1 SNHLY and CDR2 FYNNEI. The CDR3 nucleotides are TGTGCCAGCAGTGAACAGGGGACTAGCGCGGGCGAGCAGTACTTC. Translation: CASSEQGTSAGEQYF.

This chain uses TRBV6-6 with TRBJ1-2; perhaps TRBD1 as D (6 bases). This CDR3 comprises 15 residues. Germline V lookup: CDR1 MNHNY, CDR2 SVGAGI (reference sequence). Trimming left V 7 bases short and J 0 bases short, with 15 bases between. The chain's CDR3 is CASTPRDTSNYGYTF. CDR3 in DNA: TGTGCCAGCACACCGAGGGACACTTCTAACTATGGCTACACCTTC.

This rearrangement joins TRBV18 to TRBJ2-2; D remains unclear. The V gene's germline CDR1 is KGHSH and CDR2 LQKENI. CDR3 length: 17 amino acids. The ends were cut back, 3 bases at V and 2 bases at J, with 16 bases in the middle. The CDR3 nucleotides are TGTGCCAGCTCACCCACGCCTGACAAAATAAACACCGGGGAGCTGTTTTTT. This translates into CASSPTPDKINTGELFF.

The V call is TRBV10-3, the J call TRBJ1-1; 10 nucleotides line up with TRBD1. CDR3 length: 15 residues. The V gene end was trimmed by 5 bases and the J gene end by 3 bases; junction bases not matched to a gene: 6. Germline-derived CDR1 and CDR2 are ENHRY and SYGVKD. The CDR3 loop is CAISTTGGGDTEAFF. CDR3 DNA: TGTGCCATCAGTACGACAGGGGGCGGGGACACTGAAGCTTTCTTT.

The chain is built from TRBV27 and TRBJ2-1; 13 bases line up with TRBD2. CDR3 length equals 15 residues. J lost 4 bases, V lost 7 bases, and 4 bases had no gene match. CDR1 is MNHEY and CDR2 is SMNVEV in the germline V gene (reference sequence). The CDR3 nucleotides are TGTGCCAGCACCCGGACTAGCGGGGGTTACAATGAGCAGTTCTTC. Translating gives CASTRTSGGYNEQFF.

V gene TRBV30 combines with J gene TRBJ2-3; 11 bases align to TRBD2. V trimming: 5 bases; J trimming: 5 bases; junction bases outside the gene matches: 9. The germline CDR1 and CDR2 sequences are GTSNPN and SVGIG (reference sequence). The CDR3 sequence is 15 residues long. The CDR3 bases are TGTGCCTGGGGGCGACTAGCGGGAAATGGAGATACGCAGTATTTT. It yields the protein CAWGRLAGNGDTQYF.

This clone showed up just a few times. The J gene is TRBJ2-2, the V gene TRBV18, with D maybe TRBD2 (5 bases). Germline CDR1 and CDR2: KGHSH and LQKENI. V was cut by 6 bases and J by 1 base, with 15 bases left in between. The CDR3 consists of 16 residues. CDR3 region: CASSQELVQNTGELFF. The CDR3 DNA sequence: TGTGCCAGCTCCCAAGAACTAGTACAGAACACCGGGGAGCTGTTTTTT.

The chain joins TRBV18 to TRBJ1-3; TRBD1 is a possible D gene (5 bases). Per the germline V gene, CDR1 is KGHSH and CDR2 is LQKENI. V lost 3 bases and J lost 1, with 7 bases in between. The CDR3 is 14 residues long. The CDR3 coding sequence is TGTGCCAGCTCACCGGCAGGGTCTGGAAACACCATATATTTT. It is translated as CASSPAGSGNTIYF. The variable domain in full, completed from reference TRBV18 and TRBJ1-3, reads NAGVMQNPRHLVRRRGQEARLRCSPMKGHSHVYWYRQLPEEGLKFMVYLQKENIIDESGMPKERFSAEFPKEGPSILRIQQVVRGDSAAYFCASSPAGSGNTIYFGEGSWLTVV.

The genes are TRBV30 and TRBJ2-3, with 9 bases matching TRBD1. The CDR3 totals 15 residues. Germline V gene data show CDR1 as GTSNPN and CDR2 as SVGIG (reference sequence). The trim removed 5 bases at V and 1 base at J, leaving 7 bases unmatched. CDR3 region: CAWDPGQGRTDTQYF. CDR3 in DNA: TGTGCCTGGGACCCGGGACAGGGACGCACAGATACGCAGTATTTT.

CDR3 coding DNA: TGTGCCAGCAGTATCCTAGGCACAGATACGCAGTATTTT. Protein product: CASSILGTDTQYF. The chain has TRBV12-3 or TRBV12-4 and TRBJ2-3; D not certain. The CDR3 length is 13 residues. Trimming took 5 bases from V and 1 from J, leaving 7 bases between them.

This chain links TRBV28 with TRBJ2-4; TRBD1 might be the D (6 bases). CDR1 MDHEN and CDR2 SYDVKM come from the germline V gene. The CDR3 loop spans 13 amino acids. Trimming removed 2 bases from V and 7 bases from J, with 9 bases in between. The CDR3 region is CASSLTRGNIQYF. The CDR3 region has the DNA TGTGCCAGCAGTTTAACTAGGGGGAACATTCAGTACTTC.